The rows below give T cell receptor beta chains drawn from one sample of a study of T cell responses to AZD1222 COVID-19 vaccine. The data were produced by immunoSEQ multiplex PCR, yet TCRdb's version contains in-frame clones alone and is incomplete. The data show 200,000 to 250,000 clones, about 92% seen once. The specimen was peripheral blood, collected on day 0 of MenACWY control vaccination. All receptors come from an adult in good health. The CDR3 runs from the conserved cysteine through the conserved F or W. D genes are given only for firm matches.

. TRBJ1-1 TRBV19 CASSIPGGGTEAFF
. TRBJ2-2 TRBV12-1 CASSLPGLARYSGELFF
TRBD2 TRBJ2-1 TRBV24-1 CATSDSRQAGLGRGGRNEQFF
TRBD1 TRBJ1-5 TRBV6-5 CASGPGQGWQPQHF
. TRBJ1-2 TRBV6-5 CASSLGGVYGYTF
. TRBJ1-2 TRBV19 CASTSADYGYTF
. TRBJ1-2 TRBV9 CASSARTRGAGYTF
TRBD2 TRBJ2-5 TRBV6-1 CASSEASGGFWETQYF
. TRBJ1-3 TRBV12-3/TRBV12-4 CASSGNTIYF
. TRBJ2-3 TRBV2 CASRPTLGAKGTDTQYF
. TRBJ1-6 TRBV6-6 CASTRRSYNSPLHF
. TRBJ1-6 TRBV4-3 CASSQVGREDSPLHF
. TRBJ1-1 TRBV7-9 CASSPGGGITEAFF
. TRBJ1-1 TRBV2 CASRGPPNTEAFF
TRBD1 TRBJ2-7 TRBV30 CAWSVLGTAEQYF
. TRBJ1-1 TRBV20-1 CSARRDTEAFF
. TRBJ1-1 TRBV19 CASSIDRRVTEAFF
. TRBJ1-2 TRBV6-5 CASSYSGRVLEGYTF
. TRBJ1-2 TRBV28 CASSSGTGVYGYTF
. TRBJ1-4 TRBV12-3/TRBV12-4 CASSSGPLQLFF
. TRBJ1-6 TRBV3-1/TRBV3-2 CASSQGRNSPLHF
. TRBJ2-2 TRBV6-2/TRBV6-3 CASSTTSPVTGELFF
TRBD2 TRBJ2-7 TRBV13 CASSRGGRGGYEQYF
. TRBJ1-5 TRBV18 CASSPKEWEGQPQHF
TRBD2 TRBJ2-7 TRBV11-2 CASTGLAGVYEQYF
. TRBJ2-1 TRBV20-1 CSASQRSLAAYNEQFF
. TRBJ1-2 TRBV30 CAYQASGRYGYTF
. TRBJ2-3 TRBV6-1 CASSEFHTYSTDTQYF
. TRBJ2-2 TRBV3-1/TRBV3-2 CASSPGHSTGELFF
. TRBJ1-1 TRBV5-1 CASSMTNGYRHEAFF
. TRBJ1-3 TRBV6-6 CASSYSRNSGNTIYF
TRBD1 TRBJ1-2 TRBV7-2 CASSLGQGGFGYTF
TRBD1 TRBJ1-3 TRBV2 CASRERTGTGNTIYF
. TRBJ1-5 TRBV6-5 CASSREGSSNQPQHF
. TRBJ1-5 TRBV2 CASSIETSTHQPQHF
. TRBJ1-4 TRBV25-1 CASSEGQLNEKLFF
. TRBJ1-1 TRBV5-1 CASSLWGLTEAFF
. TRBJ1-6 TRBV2 CASRGSIGSYNSPLHF
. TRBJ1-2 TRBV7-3 CASSPSGGAYYGYTF
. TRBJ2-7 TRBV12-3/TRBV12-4 CASSQLEWDEQYF
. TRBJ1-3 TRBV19 CASSRGIRTSGNTIYF
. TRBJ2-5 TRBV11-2 CASSLVWRETQYF
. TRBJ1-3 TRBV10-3 CAISESTIPGNTIYF
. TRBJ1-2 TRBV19 CASSILVSADHYGYTF
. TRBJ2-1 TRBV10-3 CAISAGVSYNEQFF
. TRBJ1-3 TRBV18 CASSPRTLGASRDTGNTIYF
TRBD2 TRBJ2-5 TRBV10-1 CASSGQPGLAGQETQYF
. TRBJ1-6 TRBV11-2 CASSLRGGNNSPLHF
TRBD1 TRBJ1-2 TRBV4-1 CASSQGGQGRYGYTF
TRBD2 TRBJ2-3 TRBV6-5 CASSYGLAGGDDTQYF
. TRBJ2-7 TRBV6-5 CASRTQGNGPYEQYF
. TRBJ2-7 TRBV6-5 CASSYSIGTAYEQYF
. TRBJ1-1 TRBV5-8 CASSIRQTLNTEAFF
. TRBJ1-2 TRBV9 CASSLYRSDGYTF
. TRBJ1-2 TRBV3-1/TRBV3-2 CASSQGTAGYGYTF
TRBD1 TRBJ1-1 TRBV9 CASSPQGARATEAFF
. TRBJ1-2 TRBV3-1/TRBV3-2 CASSHETLDYGYTF